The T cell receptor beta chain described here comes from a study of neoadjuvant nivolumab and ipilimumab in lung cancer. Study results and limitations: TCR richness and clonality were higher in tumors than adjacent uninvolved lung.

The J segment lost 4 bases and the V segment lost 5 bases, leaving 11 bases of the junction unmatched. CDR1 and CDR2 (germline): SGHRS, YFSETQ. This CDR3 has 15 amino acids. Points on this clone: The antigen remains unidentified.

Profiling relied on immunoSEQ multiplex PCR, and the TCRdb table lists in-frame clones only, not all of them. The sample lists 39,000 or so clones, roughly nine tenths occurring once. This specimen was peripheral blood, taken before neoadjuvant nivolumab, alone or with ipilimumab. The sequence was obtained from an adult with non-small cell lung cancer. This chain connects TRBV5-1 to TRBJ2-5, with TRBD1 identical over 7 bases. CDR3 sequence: CASRLAGQAGETQYF. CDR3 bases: TGCGCCAGCAGGTTAGCTGGACAGGCGGGAGAGACCCAGTACTTC.